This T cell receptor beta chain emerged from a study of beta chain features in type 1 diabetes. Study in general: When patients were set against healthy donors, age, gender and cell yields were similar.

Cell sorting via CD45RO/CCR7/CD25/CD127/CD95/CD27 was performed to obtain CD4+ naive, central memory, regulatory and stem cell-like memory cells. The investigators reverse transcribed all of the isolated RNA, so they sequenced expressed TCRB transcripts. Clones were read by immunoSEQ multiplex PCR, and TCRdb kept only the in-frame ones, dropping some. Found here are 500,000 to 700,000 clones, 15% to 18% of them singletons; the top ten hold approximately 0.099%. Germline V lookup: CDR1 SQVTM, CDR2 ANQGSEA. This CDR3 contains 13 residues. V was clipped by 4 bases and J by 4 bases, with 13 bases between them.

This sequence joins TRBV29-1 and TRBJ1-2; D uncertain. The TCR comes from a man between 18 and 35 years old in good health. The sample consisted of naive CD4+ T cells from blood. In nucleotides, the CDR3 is TGCAGCGTTGCGCCCCGTTTAACCTATGGCTACACCTTC. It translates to CSVAPRLTYGYTF.